This paragraph covers one T cell receptor beta chain sequence. Trimming took 6 bases from V and 3 from J, leaving 11 bases between them. There are 14 residues in the CDR3. The germline V gene has CDR1 MNHEY and CDR2 SMNVEV (reference sequence). The data stem from a study of OX40 agonist ivuxolimab in advanced cancers. Profiling relied on immunoSEQ multiplex PCR, and the TCRdb table lists in-frame clones only, not all of them. Here the sample spans tens of thousands of clones, almost 90% being singletons. This chain uses TRBV27 with TRBJ2-2; TRBD2 might be the D (5 bases). This TCR was recovered from an adult with an advanced solid tumor such as melanoma, head and neck, liver or kidney cancer. The sequencing used CD4+ or CD8+ T cells sorted from blood, collected in a trial of the OX40 agonist ivuxolimab. The DNA for the CDR3 is TGTGCCAGCAGATCCGACGGGGACACCGGGGAGCTGTTTTTT. As protein: CASRSDGDTGELFF.